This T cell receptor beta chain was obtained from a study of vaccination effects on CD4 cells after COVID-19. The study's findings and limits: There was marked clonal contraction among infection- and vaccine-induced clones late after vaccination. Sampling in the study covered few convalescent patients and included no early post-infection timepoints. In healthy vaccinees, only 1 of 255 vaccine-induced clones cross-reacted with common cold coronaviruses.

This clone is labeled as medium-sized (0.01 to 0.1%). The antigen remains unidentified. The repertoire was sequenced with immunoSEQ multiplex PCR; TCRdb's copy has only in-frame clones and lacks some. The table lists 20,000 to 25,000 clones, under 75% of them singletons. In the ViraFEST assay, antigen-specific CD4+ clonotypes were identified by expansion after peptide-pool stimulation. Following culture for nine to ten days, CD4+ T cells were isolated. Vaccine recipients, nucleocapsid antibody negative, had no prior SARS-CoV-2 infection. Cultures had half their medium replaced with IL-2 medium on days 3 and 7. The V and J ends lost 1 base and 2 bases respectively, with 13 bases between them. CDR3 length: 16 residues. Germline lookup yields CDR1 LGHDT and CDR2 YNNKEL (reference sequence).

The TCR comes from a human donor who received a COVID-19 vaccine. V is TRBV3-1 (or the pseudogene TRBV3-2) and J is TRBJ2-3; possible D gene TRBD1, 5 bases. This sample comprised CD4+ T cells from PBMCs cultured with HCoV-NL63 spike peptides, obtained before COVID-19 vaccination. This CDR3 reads CASSQVSGFSTDTQYF. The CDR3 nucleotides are TGTGCCAGCAGCCAAGTATCAGGGTTTTCCACAGATACGCAGTATTTT.